This T cell receptor beta chain was found in a study of PD-L1 blockade in urothelial cancer. Study-wide context: At 3 weeks (second dose) and 6 weeks after starting treatment, blood was analyzed. Typically, measured as a median, blood samples had 110,000 to 150,000 T cells.

The repertoire was sequenced with immunoSEQ multiplex PCR; TCRdb's copy has only in-frame clones and lacks some. This table holds tens of thousands of clones, about 90% found once. Time point specified: peripheral blood 6 weeks after treatment start. Patients were living with locally advanced or metastatic urothelial carcinoma. The CDR3 extends over 19 amino acids. Trimming took 3 bases from V and 0 from J; bases not matched to a gene: 17. In germline, CDR1 is SGHDN, CDR2 FVKESK. The sequence was collected from a man in his 60s with urothelial cancer. The chain has TRBV14 and TRBJ2-7; 7 bases are shared with TRBD1. Sequencing was performed on PBMCs, taken around atezolizumab (anti-PD-L1) treatment. CDR3 nucleotides: TGTGCCAGCAGCCACTTCTTCGAAAGGGGACAGAATTACTCCTACGAGCAGTACTTC. Translation: CASSHFFERGQNYSYEQYF.